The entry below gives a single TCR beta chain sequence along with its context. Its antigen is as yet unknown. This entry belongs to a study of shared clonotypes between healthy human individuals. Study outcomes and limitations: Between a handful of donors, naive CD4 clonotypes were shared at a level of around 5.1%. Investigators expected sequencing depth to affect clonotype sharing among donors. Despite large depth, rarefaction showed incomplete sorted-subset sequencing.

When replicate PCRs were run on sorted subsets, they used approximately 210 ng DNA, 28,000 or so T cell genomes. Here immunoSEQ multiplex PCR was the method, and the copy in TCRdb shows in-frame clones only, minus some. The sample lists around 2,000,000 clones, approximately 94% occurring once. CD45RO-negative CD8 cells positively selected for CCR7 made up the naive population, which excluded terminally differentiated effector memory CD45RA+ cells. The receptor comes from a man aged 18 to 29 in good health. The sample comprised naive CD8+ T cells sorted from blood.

CDR3 loop: CASSEGAGHYEQYF. The CDR3 region has the DNA TGTGCCAGCAGTGAGGGAGCGGGGCACTACGAGCAGTACTTC. The rearrangement links TRBV2 to TRBJ2-7; 7 positions agree with TRBD2. Germline CDR1 is SNHLY and CDR2 is FYNNEI. The ends lost 3 bases at V and 3 bases at J; junction bases unmatched: 5. This CDR3 comprises 14 residues. The whole variable domain, remainder taken from reference TRBV2 and TRBJ2-7, is EPEVTQTPSHQVTQMGQEVILRCVPISNHLYFYWYRQILGQKVEFLVSFYNNEISEKSEIFDDQFSVERPDGSNFTLKIRSTKLEDSAMYFCASSEGAGHYEQYFGPGTRLTVT.